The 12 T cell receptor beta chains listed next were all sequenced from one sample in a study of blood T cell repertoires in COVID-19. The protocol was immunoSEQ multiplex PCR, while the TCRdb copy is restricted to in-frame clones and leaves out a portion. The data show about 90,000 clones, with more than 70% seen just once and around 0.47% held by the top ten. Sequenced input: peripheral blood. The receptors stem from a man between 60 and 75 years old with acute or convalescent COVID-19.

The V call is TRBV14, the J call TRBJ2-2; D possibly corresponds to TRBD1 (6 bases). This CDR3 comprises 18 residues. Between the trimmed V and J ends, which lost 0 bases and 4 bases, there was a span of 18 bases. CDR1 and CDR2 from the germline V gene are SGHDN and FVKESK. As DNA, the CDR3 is TGTGCCAGCAGCCAAGATAAAGCAGGGGTGCTTGGCACCGGGGAGCTGTTTTTT. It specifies CASSQDKAGVLGTGELFF.

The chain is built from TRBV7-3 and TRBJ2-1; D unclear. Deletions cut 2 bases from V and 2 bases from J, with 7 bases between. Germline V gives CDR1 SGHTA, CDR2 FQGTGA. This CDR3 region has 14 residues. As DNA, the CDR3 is TGTGCCAGCAGCTTATCACTTCCCTACAATGAGCAGTTCTTC. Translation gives CASSLSLPYNEQFF.

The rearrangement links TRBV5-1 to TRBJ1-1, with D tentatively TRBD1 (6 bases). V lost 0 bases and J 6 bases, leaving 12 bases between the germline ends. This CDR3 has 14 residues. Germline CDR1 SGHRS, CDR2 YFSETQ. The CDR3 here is CASSLEGVGAEAFF. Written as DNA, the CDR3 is TGCGCCAGCAGCTTGGAGGGGGTTGGAGCTGAAGCTTTCTTT. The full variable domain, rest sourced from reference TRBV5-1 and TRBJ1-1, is KAGVTQTPRYLIKTRGQQVTLSCSPISGHRSVSWYQQTPGQGLQFLFEYFSETQRNKGNFPGRFSGRQFSNSRSEMNVSTLELGDSALYLCASSLEGVGAEAFFGQGTRLTVV.

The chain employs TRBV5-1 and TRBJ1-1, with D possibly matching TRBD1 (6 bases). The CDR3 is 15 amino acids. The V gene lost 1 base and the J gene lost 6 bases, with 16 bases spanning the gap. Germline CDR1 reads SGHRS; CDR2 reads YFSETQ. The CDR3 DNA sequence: TGCGCCAGCAGCTTGTACGGGGGGCAGGTCCCTGAAGCTTTCTTT. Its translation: CASSLYGGQVPEAFF.

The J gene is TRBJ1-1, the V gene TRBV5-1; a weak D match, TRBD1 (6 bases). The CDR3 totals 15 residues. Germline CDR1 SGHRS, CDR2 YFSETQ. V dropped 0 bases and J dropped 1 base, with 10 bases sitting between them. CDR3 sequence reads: CASSLGGRGNTEAFF. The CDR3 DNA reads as TGCGCCAGCAGCTTGGGAGGCAGGGGGAACACTGAAGCTTTCTTT. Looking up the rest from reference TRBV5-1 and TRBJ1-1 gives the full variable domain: KAGVTQTPRYLIKTRGQQVTLSCSPISGHRSVSWYQQTPGQGLQFLFEYFSETQRNKGNFPGRFSGRQFSNSRSEMNVSTLELGDSALYLCASSLGGRGNTEAFFGQGTRLTVV.

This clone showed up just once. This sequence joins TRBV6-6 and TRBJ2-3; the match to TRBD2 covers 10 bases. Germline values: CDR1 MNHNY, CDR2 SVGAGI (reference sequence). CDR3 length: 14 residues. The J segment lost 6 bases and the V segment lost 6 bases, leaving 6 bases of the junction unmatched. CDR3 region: CASRASGSWDTQYF. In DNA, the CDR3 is TGTGCCAGCAGGGCTAGCGGGAGTTGGGATACGCAGTATTTT.

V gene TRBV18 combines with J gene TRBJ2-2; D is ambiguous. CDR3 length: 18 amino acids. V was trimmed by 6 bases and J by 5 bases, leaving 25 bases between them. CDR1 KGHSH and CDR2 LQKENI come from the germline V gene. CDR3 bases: TGTGCCAGCTCCCCGCCCGTGGGCCCAGTCGGTGAAACCGGGGAGCTGTTTTTT. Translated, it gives CASSPPVGPVGETGELFF.

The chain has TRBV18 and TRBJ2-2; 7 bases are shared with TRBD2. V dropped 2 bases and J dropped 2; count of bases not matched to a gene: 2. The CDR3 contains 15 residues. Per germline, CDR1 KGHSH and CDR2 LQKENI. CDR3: CASSPASGNTGELFF. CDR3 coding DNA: TGTGCCAGCTCACCAGCTAGCGGTAACACCGGGGAGCTGTTTTTT.

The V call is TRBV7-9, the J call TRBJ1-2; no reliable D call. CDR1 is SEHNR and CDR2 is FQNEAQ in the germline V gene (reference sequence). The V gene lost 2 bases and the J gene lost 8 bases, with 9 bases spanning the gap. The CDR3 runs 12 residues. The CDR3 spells CASSLWEEGYTF. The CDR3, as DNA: TGTGCCAGCAGCTTATGGGAGGAGGGCTACACCTTC.

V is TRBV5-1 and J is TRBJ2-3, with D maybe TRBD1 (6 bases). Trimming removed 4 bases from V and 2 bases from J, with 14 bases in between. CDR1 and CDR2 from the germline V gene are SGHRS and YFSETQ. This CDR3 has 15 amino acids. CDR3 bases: TGCGCCAGCAGCCCAACCGACAGGCTCACAGATACGCAGTATTTT. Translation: CASSPTDRLTDTQYF. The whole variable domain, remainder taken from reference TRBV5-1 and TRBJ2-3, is KAGVTQTPRYLIKTRGQQVTLSCSPISGHRSVSWYQQTPGQGLQFLFEYFSETQRNKGNFPGRFSGRQFSNSRSEMNVSTLELGDSALYLCASSPTDRLTDTQYFGPGTRLTVL.

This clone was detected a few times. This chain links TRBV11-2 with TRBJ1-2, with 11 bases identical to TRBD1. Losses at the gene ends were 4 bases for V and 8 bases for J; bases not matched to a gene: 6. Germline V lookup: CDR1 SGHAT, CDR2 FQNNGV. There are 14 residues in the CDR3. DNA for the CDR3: TGTGCCAGCAGCTACGGGACAGGGGGGAGCGGCTACACCTTC. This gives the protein CASSYGTGGSGYTF.

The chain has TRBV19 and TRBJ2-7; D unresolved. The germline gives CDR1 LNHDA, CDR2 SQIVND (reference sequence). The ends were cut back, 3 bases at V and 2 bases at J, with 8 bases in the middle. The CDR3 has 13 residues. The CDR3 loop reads CASSIQNTYEQYF. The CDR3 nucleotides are TGTGCCAGTAGTATCCAAAACACCTACGAGCAGTACTTC.